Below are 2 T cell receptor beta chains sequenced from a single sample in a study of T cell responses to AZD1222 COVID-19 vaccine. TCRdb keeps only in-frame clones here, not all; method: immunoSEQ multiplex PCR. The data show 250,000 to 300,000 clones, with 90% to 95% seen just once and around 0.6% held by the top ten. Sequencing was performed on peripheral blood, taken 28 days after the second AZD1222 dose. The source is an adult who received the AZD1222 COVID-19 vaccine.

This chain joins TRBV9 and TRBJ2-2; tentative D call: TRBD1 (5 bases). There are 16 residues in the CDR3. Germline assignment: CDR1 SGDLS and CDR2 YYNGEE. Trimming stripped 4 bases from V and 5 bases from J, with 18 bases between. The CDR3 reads CASSLFQGSGTGELFF. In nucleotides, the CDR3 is TGTGCCAGCAGCCTCTTTCAAGGGTCAGGGACCGGGGAGCTGTTTTTT. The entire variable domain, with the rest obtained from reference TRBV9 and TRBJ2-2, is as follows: DSGVTQTPKHLITATGQRVTLRCSPRSGDLSVYWYQQSLDQGLQFLIQYYNGEERAKGNILERFSAQQFPDLHSELNLSSLELGDSALYFCASSLFQGSGTGELFFGEGSRLTVL.

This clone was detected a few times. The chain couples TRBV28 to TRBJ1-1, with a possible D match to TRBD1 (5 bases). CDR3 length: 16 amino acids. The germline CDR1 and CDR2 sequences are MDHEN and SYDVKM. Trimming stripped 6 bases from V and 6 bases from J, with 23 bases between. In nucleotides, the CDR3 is TGTGCCAGCAGCCCCCGGGGCAGCCCCGGGTCGGCTGAAGCTTTCTTT. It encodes CASSPRGSPGSAEAFF.